This T cell receptor beta chain was observed in a study of cytomegalovirus exposure and HLA in healthy donors. Findings and limits, study-wide: A later analysis reportedly found that, within productive TCRs, an Asian-associated ancestry cluster had fewer N-insertions than the mean observed across the 666 donors. One variant, a missense change in DCLRE1C, was linked in a later analysis to TCR beta V- and J-gene trimming. Analysis performed later found roughly 17,000 TCR beta sequences associated with HLA alleles at 0.05 false discovery rate.

Regarding this clone: Its antigen is as yet unknown.

PCR was performed using 60 Vbeta and 13 Jbeta primers. The repertoire was sequenced with immunoSEQ multiplex PCR; TCRdb's copy has only in-frame clones and lacks some. Among approximately 200,000 clones listed, around 79% were seen once. The CDR3 length is 14 residues. Germline loops: CDR1 MNHEY, CDR2 SVGAGI. With 6 bases removed from V and 2 bases from J, the gap between germline ends came to 14 bases. The rearrangement joins TRBV6-5 to TRBJ2-7; D remains unclear. The receptor was derived from a girl under 18 in good health and CMV-seropositive. Sequenced material: PBMCs. CDR3 in amino acids: CASRPTGSPYEQYF. CDR3 bases: TGTGCCAGCAGACCCACCGGGTCCCCCTACGAGCAGTACTTC.